This TCR beta chain was identified in a study of identical twins. Findings and caveats of the study: These conclusions were based on statistical analysis (cross-sectional, not following the same donors).

The sample holds a few counts of this clonotype. Its antigen is unidentified. Per germline, CDR1 MDHEN and CDR2 SYDVKM. The CDR3 has 14 amino acids. Trimming removed 7 bases from V and 7 bases from J; junction bases left unmatched: 7. A universal primer site was added by template switching, and unique molecular identifiers were carried by the cDNA. TCRdb independently ran MiXCR on the 5' RACE reads; one entry per CDR3 protein. The table includes around 140,000 distinct CDR3 sequences, under 4.5% detected once. Healthy Caucasians made up all donors. The source of this sequence is a man aged 18 to 35 in good health. The rearrangement links TRBV28 to TRBJ1-6; 7 bases match TRBD1. Sequencing was carried out using memory T cells sorted from blood. CDR3 sequence reads: CASTPGQPNSPLHF. CDR3 nucleotide sequence: TGTGCCAGCACCCCGGGACAGCCCAATTCACCCCTCCACTTT.